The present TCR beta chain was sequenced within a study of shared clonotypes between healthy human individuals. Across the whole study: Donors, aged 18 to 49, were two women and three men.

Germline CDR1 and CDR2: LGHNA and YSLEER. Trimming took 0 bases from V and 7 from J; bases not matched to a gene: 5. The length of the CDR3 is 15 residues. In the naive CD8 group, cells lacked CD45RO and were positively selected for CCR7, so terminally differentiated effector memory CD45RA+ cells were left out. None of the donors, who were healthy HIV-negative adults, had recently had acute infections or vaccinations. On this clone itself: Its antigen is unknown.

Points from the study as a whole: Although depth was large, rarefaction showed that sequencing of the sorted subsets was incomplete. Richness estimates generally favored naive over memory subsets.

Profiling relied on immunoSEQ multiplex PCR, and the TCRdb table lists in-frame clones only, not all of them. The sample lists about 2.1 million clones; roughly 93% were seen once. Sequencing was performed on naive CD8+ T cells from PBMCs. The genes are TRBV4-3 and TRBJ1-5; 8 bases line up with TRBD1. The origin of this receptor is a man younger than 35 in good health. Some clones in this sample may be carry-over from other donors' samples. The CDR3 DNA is TGCGCCAGCAGCCAAGATAACGACAGGGGACAGCCCCAGCATTTT. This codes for CASSQDNDRGQPQHF.